This TCR beta chain was profiled in a study of shared clonotypes between healthy human individuals. CD45RO-negative, CCR7-positively selected cells formed the naive CD8 fraction, excluding terminally differentiated effector memory CD45RA+ cells. Using around 180 ng DNA, some 30,000 T cell genomes, the sorted-subset replicate PCRs were run. Assay used: immunoSEQ multiplex PCR; TCRdb lists only in-frame clones, some missing. The data hold hundreds of thousands of clones, with about 96% observed a single time. V was clipped by 5 bases and J by 2 bases, with 22 bases between them. Germline CDR1 is MGHRA and CDR2 is YSYEKL. The CDR3 consists of 17 residues.

The sequence derives from a woman aged 25 to 39 in good health. The chain joins TRBV4-1 to TRBJ2-7; the D gene is possibly TRBD2 (6 bases). The sequenced material came from naive CD8+ T cells sorted from blood. In nucleotides, the CDR3 is TGCGCCAGCAGCGTAGCGGCCCAACGGGCAGGAACCTACGAGCAGTACTTC. The encoded protein is CASSVAAQRAGTYEQYF.